The 13 T cell receptor beta chains listed next were all sequenced from one sample in a study of shared clonotypes between healthy human individuals. Sequencing used immunoSEQ multiplex PCR; TCRdb keeps in-frame clones, though not all of them. Among about 340,000 clones, less than 85% were seen once, and the ten largest hold about 9.4%. Source material: memory CD4+ T cells sorted from blood. Subset indicated: CD45RA-negative fraction. These receptors were collected from a man between 25 and 39 years old in good health.

This clone was found a few times. The CDR3 loop reads CASSLNGRGGNQPQHF. In DNA form, the CDR3 reads TGTGCCAGCAGTTTAAATGGGAGGGGTGGCAATCAGCCCCAGCATTTT. V gene TRBV28 combines with J gene TRBJ1-5, with a tentative D call TRBD1 (5 bases). The germline V gene encodes CDR1 MDHEN and CDR2 SYDVKM. This CDR3 spans 16 amino acids. The V end was cut by 2 bases, the J end by 2 bases, with 13 bases between.

The chain combines TRBV28 with TRBJ1-1; possible D gene TRBD1, 5 bases. Per the germline V gene, CDR1 is MDHEN and CDR2 is SYDVKM. The CDR3 contains 15 residues. V was trimmed by 6 bases and J by 4 bases, leaving 18 bases between them. Here the CDR3 reads CASRPPRGFSTEAFF. CDR3 coding DNA: TGTGCCAGCAGACCCCCGAGGGGATTTAGCACTGAAGCTTTCTTT.

The chain carries TRBV10-1 and TRBJ2-1, with 14 bases fitting TRBD2. With V trimmed by 7 bases and J by 8 bases, 7 bases remained unmatched. The V gene's germline CDR1 is WNHNN and CDR2 SYGVQD (reference sequence). The CDR3 consists of 15 residues. The CDR3 loop is CASTAGTSGSYEQFF. The CDR3, as DNA: TGCGCCAGCACCGCCGGGACTAGCGGGAGTTATGAGCAGTTCTTC.

On this clone itself: A far larger clone is just one base off, so this is likely a read error. The same CDR3 arises from other DNA sequences in this sample as well. The J gene is TRBJ2-1, the V gene TRBV10-1, with 8 positions matching TRBD2. Germline V gives CDR1 WNHNN, CDR2 SYGVQD (reference sequence). The CDR3 sequence is 14 residues long. Losses at the gene ends were 3 bases for V and 6 bases for J; bases not matched to a gene: 4. The CDR3 protein is CASSDTGRGNEQFF. The CDR3 DNA follows: TGCGCCAGCAGTGATACCGGGAGGGGCAATGAGCAGTTCTTC.

This chain uses TRBV5-4 with TRBJ2-1; no reliable D call. V lost 0 bases and J lost 0, with 10 bases in between. Germline V gives CDR1 SGHNT, CDR2 YYREEE (reference sequence). CDR3 length: 16 amino acids. CDR3 loop: CASSLGRLSSYNEQFF. DNA of the CDR3: TGTGCCAGCAGCTTGGGCCGACTCAGCTCCTACAATGAGCAGTTCTTC.

As concerns this clone: Within the sample, other DNA sequences also encode this same CDR3. The chain combines TRBV5-1 with TRBJ2-3; tentatively, D is TRBD1 (6 bases). The length of the CDR3 is 14 residues. V lost 3 bases and J lost 1, with 9 bases in between. The germline CDR1 and CDR2 sequences are SGHRS and YFSETQ. CDR3 in DNA: TGCGCCAGCAGCTCCCCAGGGGGCACAGATACGCAGTATTTT. Residues: CASSSPGGTDTQYF.

Concerning this clone itself: This may stem from a read error, because a much larger clone lies one nucleotide away. The V gene is TRBV7-2, the J gene TRBJ2-1; D not resolved. V lost 3 bases to trimming and J lost 5 bases, with 2 bases between them. This CDR3 spans 11 amino acids. CDR1 and CDR2 from the germline V gene are SGHTA and FQGNSA. The CDR3 region is CASSFDNEQFF. The CDR3 DNA reads TGTGCCAGCAGCTTCGACAATGAGCAGTTCTTC.

This chain uses TRBV6-5 with TRBJ2-1; D unresolved. Germline-derived CDR1 and CDR2 are MNHEY and SVGAGI. The CDR3 runs 15 residues. The V end lost 6 bases, the J end lost 0 bases, and 12 bases lay between the germline ends. CDR3 coding DNA: TGTGCCAGCAGCTATGGGATAAGCTCCTACAATGAGCAGTTCTTC. This sequence encodes CASSYGISSYNEQFF.

The CDR3 reads CASSANRDSHGYTF. DNA for the CDR3: TGTGCCAGCAGCGCTAACCGGGACTCCCATGGCTACACCTTC. The gene calls are TRBV14 and TRBJ1-2, with a possible D match to TRBD1 (5 bases). CDR3 size: 14 residues. Germline CDR1 is SGHDN and CDR2 is FVKESK. Trimming removed 5 bases from V and 6 bases from J, with 16 bases in between.

The table lists this clone with a count of one. The chain links TRBV11-2 to TRBJ2-1; 9 positions match TRBD1. Unmatched junction bases numbered 9, after V lost 5 bases and J lost 7 bases. Per germline, CDR1 SGHAT and CDR2 FQNNGV. The CDR3 is made up of 15 amino acids. The CDR3 is CASSRDGTGTNEQFF. CDR3 bases: TGTGCCAGCAGCCGAGATGGGACAGGGACAAATGAGCAGTTCTTC.

The CDR3 reads CSVSSSGFPYNEQFF. The CDR3 DNA reads as TGCAGCGTTTCGTCTAGCGGATTTCCCTACAATGAGCAGTTCTTC. This chain connects TRBV29-1 to TRBJ2-1; 7 positions match TRBD2. Unmatched junction bases numbered 9, after V lost 5 bases and J lost 2 bases. The CDR3 runs 15 residues. CDR1 SQVTM and CDR2 ANQGSEA come from the germline V gene.

The chain combines TRBV28 with TRBJ2-1; 7 nucleotides align to TRBD2. Losses at the gene ends were 3 bases for V and 0 bases for J; bases not matched to a gene: 2. Germline V gene lookup returns CDR1 MDHEN and CDR2 SYDVKM. The CDR3 is made up of 15 amino acids. In nucleotides, the CDR3 is TGTGCCAGCAGTTTGCGGGGGAGCTCCTACAATGAGCAGTTCTTC. It specifies CASSLRGSSYNEQFF.

J is TRBJ1-2 and V is TRBV6-4; D is uncertain. Trimming left V 3 bases short and J 0 bases short, with 5 bases between. In germline, CDR1 is MRHNA, CDR2 SNTAGT. This CDR3 has 13 residues. Here the CDR3 reads CASSEAANYGYTF. The DNA of the CDR3 is TGTGCCAGCAGTGAAGCAGCTAACTATGGCTACACCTTC.